A selection of T cell receptor beta chains follows, all from one sample in a study of T cells in Graves' hyperthyroidism and ophthalmopathy. TCRdb reprocessed the multiplex PCR reads with MiXCR, giving one entry per CDR3 protein. The data show under 250,000 distinct CDR3 sequences, with around 26% seen just once and approximately 35% held by the top ten. Sequencing used blood. All receptors derive from a woman aged 35 to 49 with Graves' ophthalmopathy. Each CDR3 is given with its conserved first and last residue. Fields, in order: D gene, V gene, clone size, J gene, CDR3 DNA, CDR3 protein. The D gene is left open where the match is weak. Clone sizes are given selectively: once, few, many, or a class where the clone is expanded.

>-|TRBV28|once|TRBJ2-7
TGTGCCAGCAGTTCGGGGGCGCGGTACGAGCAGTACTTC
CASSSGARYEQYF
>-|TRBV11-3|-|TRBJ2-7
TGTGCCAGCAGCTTAGAACAGGGACGGGGGGAGCAGTACTTC
CASSLEQGRGEQYF
>-|TRBV20-1|-|TRBJ2-7
TGCAGTGCTAGAGACAGGGTTGAAGTCTACGAGCAGTACTTC
CSARDRVEVYEQYF
>-|TRBV27|many|TRBJ2-7
TGTGCCAGCAGTGATAAGTACCCCTCCTACGAGCAGTACTTC
CASSDKYPSYEQYF
>-|TRBV3-1|many|TRBJ1-5
TGTGCCAGCAGCCCGGGTCCGAGAAGCAATCAGCCCCAGCATTTT
CASSPGPRSNQPQHF
>-|TRBV20-1|many|TRBJ2-7
TGCAGTGCTAGAGAAGGGCTTCGCGAGCAGTACTTC
CSAREGLREQYF
>TRBD2|TRBV6-1|few|TRBJ2-5
TGTGCCAGCAGTAACAGCGGGAGCGGTCTGGAGACCCAGTACTTC
CASSNSGSGLETQYF
>TRBD2|TRBV7-8|many|TRBJ2-2
TGTGCCAGCAGCTCCAAGGGACTAGCGGGGAGATCCGGGGAGCTGTTTTTT
CASSSKGLAGRSGELFF
>TRBD2|TRBV19|many|TRBJ2-2
TGTGCCAGTATTGCGACTAGCGCGAACACCGGGGAGCTGTTTTTT
CASIATSANTGELFF
>TRBD1|TRBV6-1|-|TRBJ1-5
TGTGCCAGCAGTGAATCAGGGGGCTATAGCAATCAGCCCCAGCATTTT
CASSESGGYSNQPQHF
>TRBD2|TRBV9|many|TRBJ2-2
TGTGCCAGCAGCGTAGGAGGAAAGAGCGGGAGGGCGGGAACCGGGGAGCTGTTTTTT
CASSVGGKSGRAGTGELFF
>-|TRBV6-4|many|TRBJ1-5
TGTGCCAGCAGACCCATGGACCGTCAAGCCCAGCATTTT
CASRPMDRQAQHF
>-|TRBV12-3/TRBV12-4|-|TRBJ2-2
TGTGCCGGCCGACAGGGAGGCACCGGGGAGCTGTTTTTT
CAGRQGGTGELFF
>-|TRBV24-1|many|TRBJ1-3
TGTGCCACCAGTGACGGACTGAGCTCTGGAAACACCATATATTTT
CATSDGLSSGNTIYF
>TRBD2|TRBV6-1|few|TRBJ2-7
TGTGCCAGCAGTCGGAAGAGCGGGAGCTACGAGCAGTACTTC
CASSRKSGSYEQYF
>-|TRBV6-1|-|TRBJ2-7
TGTGCCAGCAGCTCTCTGGCTTCCTACGAGCAGTACTTC
CASSSLASYEQYF
>-|TRBV12-3/TRBV12-4|many|TRBJ2-2
TGTGCCAGCAGTTTAACCCCCACAGTCCGGGGCGGGGAGCTGTTTTTT
CASSLTPTVRGGELFF
>-|TRBV12-3/TRBV12-4|-|TRBJ1-1
TGTGCCAGCGGTCTACTGGACAGTACTGAAGCTTTCTTT
CASGLLDSTEAFF
>-|TRBV5-1|many|TRBJ1-1
TGCGCCAGCAGCTCTAAGACAGGTTCTATGAACACTGAAGCTTTCTTT
CASSSKTGSMNTEAFF
>-|TRBV12-3/TRBV12-4|-|TRBJ2-5
TGTGCCAGCAGTCAGTTTGGAGGGCTTGAGGCCCAGTACTTC
CASSQFGGLEAQYF
>-|TRBV15|many|TRBJ2-7
TGTGCCACCAGCAACCCGACAGGCGCCTACGAGCAGTACTTC
CATSNPTGAYEQYF
>TRBD1|TRBV12-3/TRBV12-4|many|TRBJ1-1
TGTGCCAGCAGACGATGGGACAGAGAAGCTTTCTTT
CASRRWDREAFF
>-|TRBV6-1|-|TRBJ2-7
TGTGCCAGCGAACAAGGGTACTCCGAGCAGTACTTC
CASEQGYSEQYF
>-|TRBV27|many|TRBJ1-1
TGTGCCAGCAGTTTAGCCCCGGAGAACACTGAAGCTTTCTTT
CASSLAPENTEAFF
>TRBD1|TRBV5-1|many|TRBJ2-6
TGCGCCAGCAGCAAACCCGGGACAGGTGACTCTGGGGCCAACGTCCTGACTTTC
CASSKPGTGDSGANVLTF
>TRBD1|TRBV10-3|many|TRBJ2-7
TGTGCCATCAGTGAGTTCAGGACAGGGCCGGTGAACGAGCAGTACTTC
CAISEFRTGPVNEQYF
>-|TRBV11-1|few|TRBJ2-2
TGTGCCAGCAGCGACGACCACACCGGGGAGCTGTTTTTT
CASSDDHTGELFF
>TRBD1|TRBV12-3/TRBV12-4|many|TRBJ1-1
TGTGCCAGCAGTTCACAGGGGGCTTTCACTGAAGCTTTCTTT
CASSSQGAFTEAFF
>-|TRBV15|many|TRBJ1-5
TGTGCCACCAGCGGAGACCGGATAAGCAATCAGCCCCAGCATTTT
CATSGDRISNQPQHF
>-|TRBV19|many|TRBJ2-2
TGTGCCAGTAAGGCTAGCGTCACCGGGGAGCTGTTTTTT
CASKASVTGELFF
>TRBD1|TRBV28|many|TRBJ2-7
TGTGCCAGCAGGTCGGGACAGACCTACGAGCAGTACTTC
CASRSGQTYEQYF
>-|TRBV6-1|-|TRBJ2-5
TGTGCCAGCAGTGAAATGAGCCTAAGGCAAGAGACCCAGTACTTC
CASSEMSLRQETQYF
>-|TRBV6-2/TRBV6-3|many|TRBJ2-2
TGTGCCAGCAGCCTACTGAGGACCCGAAGGGGGGAGCTGTTTTTT
CASSLLRTRRGELFF
>-|TRBV6-5|-|TRBJ1-5
TGTGCCAGCAGTTACTCTCAGGGCAATCAGCCCCAGCATTTT
CASSYSQGNQPQHF
>-|TRBV5-5|-|TRBJ2-5
TGTGCCAGCAGCTGGACTTCGCGGGAGACCCAGTACTTC
CASSWTSRETQYF
>-|TRBV29-1|-|TRBJ2-5
TGCAGCGTTGATGGCTGGGGGGGCCGGCCGGAGACCCAGTACTTC
CSVDGWGGRPETQYF
>TRBD2|TRBV20-1|many|TRBJ2-5
TGCAGTGCTAGAGATACGGGGGGGGTCCTGTGGACCCAGTACTTC
CSARDTGGVLWTQYF
>TRBD2|TRBV7-2|many|TRBJ2-7
TGTGCCAGCAGCTCCCGGGGTAGCGGGATTCGCGACGAGCAGTACTTC
CASSSRGSGIRDEQYF
>-|TRBV11-1|many|TRBJ2-5
TGTGCCAGCAGCCCCGAACGGGACTTTTCGGATGAGACCCAGTACTTC
CASSPERDFSDETQYF
>-|TRBV6-5|many|TRBJ1-2
TGTGCCAGCACCCCCCAGGCGGAGTCACTGAGCTATGGCTACACCTTC
CASTPQAESLSYGYTF
>TRBD1|TRBV6-1|few|TRBJ1-5
TGTGCCAGCAGCGACAGGGGGGATCAGCCCCAGCATTTT
CASSDRGDQPQHF
>-|TRBV10-1|many|TRBJ1-3
TGCGCCAGCAGTGAATTCGGAAGAAACACCATATATTTT
CASSEFGRNTIYF
>-|TRBV5-1|many|TRBJ2-2
TGCGCCAGCAGCACTCAACTCGCGAACACCGGGGAGCTGTTTTTT
CASSTQLANTGELFF
>-|TRBV12-3/TRBV12-4|-|TRBJ2-7
TGTGCCAGCAGTTTAGGGGAGGTGGGCTCCTACGAGCAGTCCTTC
CASSLGEVGSYEQSF
>-|TRBV6-1|many|TRBJ2-5
TGTGCCGCGCGGCCCTTGGGGTCCTACGTTTCGGAGACCCAGTACTTC
CAARPLGSYVSETQYF
>-|TRBV20-1|-|TRBJ1-2
TGCAGTGCTATAGGGACACGCCTTGGCTACATCTTC
CSAIGTRLGYIF
>-|TRBV6-1|few|TRBJ2-7
TGTGCCAGCAGTGAAGGGACGAACTACGAGCAGTACTTC
CASSEGTNYEQYF
>-|TRBV7-2|-|TRBJ2-2
TGTGCCAGCAGCTTAAGTCAGGGGCGAAGCGGGGAGCTGTTTTTT
CASSLSQGRSGELFF
>TRBD1|TRBV6-5|many|TRBJ2-7
TGTGCCAGCAGTTCAGACAGGGGGGACCCCTACGAGCAGTACTTC
CASSSDRGDPYEQYF
>TRBD1|TRBV12-3/TRBV12-4|many|TRBJ2-5
TGTGCCAGCAGCCATCGGGACAGGGAAGAGACCCAGTACTTC
CASSHRDREETQYF
>TRBD2|TRBV19|-|TRBJ2-2
TGTGCCAGTAGTGAAACTAGCGGGAGGGCCGGGGAGCTGTTTTTT
CASSETSGRAGELFF
>TRBD2|TRBV15|-|TRBJ2-7
TGTGCCACCAGCAGAGATTTTCCGGGAGGGCCTCGGGAGCAGTACTTC
CATSRDFPGGPREQYF
>TRBD2|TRBV12-3/TRBV12-4|many|TRBJ2-2
TGTGCCAGCGGGCGGGGGGCGCTGTTTTTT
CASGRGALFF
>TRBD1|TRBV10-2|many|TRBJ2-7
TGCGCCAGCAGTGAAGGGACAGGGGGTTCCTACGAGCAGTACTTC
CASSEGTGGSYEQYF
>TRBD2|TRBV28|many|TRBJ2-2
TGTGCCAGCAGTTCCCGCCGGGCTAGCGGGACCCCTAGGCTGTTTTTT
CASSSRRASGTPRLFF
>TRBD1|TRBV29-1|many|TRBJ1-1
TGCAGCGTCCCGGGACAGGGTGGGACTGAAGCTTTCTTT
CSVPGQGGTEAFF
>TRBD1|TRBV28|many|TRBJ1-2
TGTGCCAGCAGTTTAGGCTCCGGAATAGGGGGCGCAGGTGGCTACACCTTC
CASSLGSGIGGAGGYTF